This T cell receptor (beta chain) stems from a study of response to subunit inactivated influenza vaccine. A few counts support this clonotype. The target antigen is unknown. The study's findings and limits: T cells newly recruited by each seasonal influenza vaccination are few, the authors suggested.

TCRdb reprocessed the RT-PCR reads with MiXCR, giving one entry per CDR3 protein. The sample lists roughly 700,000 distinct CDR3 sequences; roughly 14% were seen once. J lost 10 bases, V lost 3 bases, and 6 bases had no gene match. The germline gives CDR1 GTSNPN, CDR2 SVGIG (reference sequence). This CDR3 is 12 amino acids long. The sample consisted of PBMCs from blood, taken approximately 15 days before vaccination. The gene calls are TRBV30 and TRBJ2-1; 7 bases fit TRBD2. This clonotype was obtained from a man aged 45-65 years who received an inactivated influenza vaccine. The CDR3 is CAWRRAGVEQFF. The CDR3 DNA follows: TGTGCCTGGAGGAGGGCGGGAGTAGAGCAGTTCTTC.